This TCR beta chain was sequenced in a study of somatic mutations in cytotoxic T cells in rheumatoid arthritis. Study-wide findings and caveats: About an eighth of the roughly 65 patients had a largest CD8+ clone above 20% of CD8+ cells. The slight TRBV07 underrepresentation in rheumatoid arthritis patients received no adjustment for multiple comparisons. In rheumatoid arthritis patients, unlike healthy controls, CD8+ clonality rose with age. Antigens targeted by the expanded CD8+ clones were unknown.

TCRdb keeps only in-frame clones here, not all; method: immunoSEQ multiplex PCR. This table has roughly 3,500 clones, 75% to 90% appearing once. Per germline, CDR1 LNHDA and CDR2 SQIVND (reference sequence). CDR3 length: 14 amino acids. A word on this clone: Its antigen is as yet unknown. A junction end diverges from the germline sequence, so it may reflect a read error.

Sequenced sample: CD8+ T cells sorted from blood. The chain is built from TRBV19 and TRBJ2-1; D not resolved. This TCR was recovered from a man in his forties or fifties with rheumatoid arthritis. The chain's CDR3 is CASSNIASHNEQFF. The CDR3 DNA reads as TGTGCCAGTAGTAATATAGCCTCCCACAATGAGCAGTTCTTC.